The 11 T cell receptor beta chains in this list originate from one sample, sequenced in a study of blood T cell repertoires in COVID-19. Libraries were prepared by immunoSEQ multiplex PCR; TCRdb keeps only in-frame clonotypes and omits some of them. The repertoire holds about 63,000 clones, 75% to 90% seen once, with roughly 30% in the top ten. The sequenced sample consisted of peripheral blood. These receptor sequences come from a man in his fifties or sixties with COVID-19, enrolled during active disease.

The V and J genes are TRBV9 and TRBJ2-1, with unresolved D. The CDR3 length is 14 residues. V was trimmed by 0 bases and J by 6 bases, leaving 10 bases between them. CDR1 and CDR2 from the germline V gene are SGDLS and YYNGEE. The CDR3 sequence: CASSVGHQANEQFF. The DNA of the CDR3 is TGTGCCAGCAGCGTAGGACACCAGGCCAATGAGCAGTTCTTC.

The rearrangement joins TRBV6-5 to TRBJ2-7, with TRBD1 matching 11 bases. This CDR3 has 15 residues. From germline, CDR1 is MNHEY and CDR2 SVGAGI. The ends lost 7 bases at V and 0 bases at J; junction bases unmatched: 5. In DNA form, the CDR3 reads TGTGCCAGCATAGCCGGGACAGGGGGCTCCTACGAGCAGTACTTC. Protein product: CASIAGTGGSYEQYF.

This clone was detected only once. J is TRBJ1-5 and V is TRBV2; no clear D gene. The CDR3 contains 14 residues. Germline assignment: CDR1 SNHLY and CDR2 FYNNEI. V shed 6 bases and J shed 0 bases, with 9 bases lying between them. CDR3 in DNA: TGTGCCAGCAGGGGAGAAAATAGCAATCAGCCCCAGCATTTT. It specifies CASRGENSNQPQHF. Full variable domain (remainder filled in from reference TRBV2 and TRBJ1-5): EPEVTQTPSHQVTQMGQEVILRCVPISNHLYFYWYRQILGQKVEFLVSFYNNEISEKSEIFDDQFSVERPDGSNFTLKIRSTKLEDSAMYFCASRGENSNQPQHFGDGTRLSIL.

The chain is built from TRBV30 and TRBJ2-2; 9 bases match TRBD1. In germline, CDR1 is GTSNPN, CDR2 SVGIG (reference sequence). The CDR3 has 14 amino acids. The junction had 7 bases not matched to a gene; V was cut back by 4 bases and J by 7 bases. The CDR3 region is CAWNRGQFIGELFF. The CDR3 bases are TGTGCCTGGAACAGGGGGCAGTTTATCGGGGAGCTGTTTTTT. Together with reference TRBV30 and TRBJ2-2, the CDR3 gives the full variable domain: SQTIHQWPATLVQPVGSPLSLECTVEGTSNPNLYWYRQAAGRGLQLLFYSVGIGQISSEVPQNLSASRPQDRQFILSSKKLLLSDSGFYLCAWNRGQFIGELFFGEGSRLTVL.

V usage is TRBV12-3 or TRBV12-4 and J usage is TRBJ2-1; D gene unclear. This CDR3 has 10 residues. With 10 bases removed from V and 4 bases from J, the gap between germline ends came to 5 bases. CDR3: CATGYNEQFF. CDR3 nucleotides: TGTGCCACCGGGTACAATGAGCAGTTCTTC.

V is TRBV7-8 and J is TRBJ2-1; 10 nucleotides align to TRBD2. This CDR3 has 16 residues. V lost 7 bases, J lost 5 bases, and 11 bases stayed unmatched. Germline values: CDR1 SGHVS, CDR2 FQNEAQ. This CDR3 is CASTPRSLAGDNEQFF. The CDR3 DNA follows: TGTGCCAGCACCCCGAGGTCGCTAGCGGGGGACAATGAGCAGTTCTTC.

The chain employs TRBV7-9 and TRBJ2-7; TRBD2 is a possible D gene (5 bases). V was pared by 5 bases and J by 2 bases, with 16 bases between. The germline CDR1 and CDR2 sequences are SEHNR and FQNEAQ (reference sequence). The CDR3 loop spans 15 amino acids. In DNA, the CDR3 is TGTGCCAGCAGCCCGACTACCGGAGGAGCCTACGAGCAGTACTTC. Translation: CASSPTTGGAYEQYF.

The count of this clone is one. The rearrangement joins TRBV6-2 or TRBV6-3 to TRBJ2-3; 8 bases line up with TRBD2. Germline V CDR1 and CDR2: MNHEY, SVGEGT. CDR3 size: 17 residues. V lost 8 bases, J lost 6 bases, and 19 bases stayed unmatched. The CDR3 spells CASRPRAGGGLDDTQYF. The CDR3 DNA follows: TGTGCCAGCCGCCCCCGGGCGGGGGGAGGCTTAGACGATACGCAGTATTTT.

The V gene is TRBV30, the J gene TRBJ1-2; maybe TRBD1 (5 bases). V was pared by 2 bases and J by 3 bases, with 13 bases between. The length of the CDR3 is 14 residues. CDR1 is GTSNPN and CDR2 is SVGIG in the germline V gene (reference sequence). The CDR3 spells CAWSQSGYDYGYTF. CDR3 DNA sequence: TGTGCCTGGAGTCAATCAGGGTACGACTATGGCTACACCTTC.

With respect to this clone: The junction differs from germline at one of its ends, possibly a read error. This rearrangement joins TRBV7-7 to TRBJ2-5; D remains ambiguous. The germline V gene encodes CDR1 SSHAT and CDR2 FNYEAQ (reference sequence). CDR3 length: 14 amino acids. CDR3: CASSSSPREETQYF. CDR3 coding DNA: TGTGCTAGCAGCTCGTCACCCCGGGAAGAGACCCAGTACTTC.

The chain is built from TRBV15 and TRBJ2-2; TRBD1 matches 7 bases. CDR3 length equals 15 residues. The trim removed 3 bases at V and 1 base at J, leaving 2 bases unmatched. Germline lookup yields CDR1 LNHNV and CDR2 YYDKDF (reference sequence). The CDR3: CATSSGTVNTGELFF. The CDR3 DNA sequence: TGTGCCACCAGCAGCGGGACAGTGAACACCGGGGAGCTGTTTTTT.